This note documents a single T cell receptor beta chain sequence. This sample was included in a study of shared clonotypes between healthy human individuals. Here immunoSEQ multiplex PCR was the method, and the copy in TCRdb shows in-frame clones only, minus some. The data show hundreds of thousands of clones, with about 78% seen just once and around 2% held by the top ten. This CDR3 is built from 14 residues. The germline V gene has CDR1 WSHSY and CDR2 SAAADI. The V segment lost 5 bases and the J segment 5 bases; nucleotides outside the gene matches: 5. The sequenced material came from memory CD4+ T cells sorted from blood. Subset: CD45RA-negative fraction. This TCR derives from a woman younger than 45 in good health. The genes are TRBV10-2 and TRBJ2-2; 7 bases map to TRBD1. CDR3 coding DNA: TGCGCCAGCAGTAAGGACAGGATAACCGGGGAGCTGTTTTTT. It codes for CASSKDRITGELFF.